Below are 15 T cell receptor beta chains sequenced from a single sample in a study of HIV-infected children after antiretroviral therapy interruption. As to treatment: PENTA 11 planned treatment interruption arm or continuous ART arm. The TCR library was built from RNA with a 3' RACE protocol and unique molecular identifiers. TCRdb itself ran the 3' RACE reads through MiXCR, one entry per CDR3 protein. The sample records 5,500 to 8,000 distinct CDR3 sequences, about 16% being singletons. Sequencing used CD45RO+ CD8+ T cells from PBMCs, pooled from several time points, obtained from a donor given antiretroviral therapy, either interrupted or continuous. Sample subset: memory CD8+ CD45RO+ CD45RA- T cells. These receptors all come from a pool of human donors with HIV.

This chain joins TRBV15 and TRBJ2-3; D ambiguous. Germline CDR1 and CDR2: LNHNV and YYDKDF (reference sequence). This CDR3 comprises 14 residues. Between the trimmed V and J ends, which lost 0 bases and 3 bases, there was a span of 7 bases. CDR3 region: CATSRDKETDTQYF. Here the CDR3 DNA reads TGTGCCACCAGCAGAGATAAGGAAACAGATACGCAGTATTTT.

Ten or more counts support this clonotype. J is TRBJ2-1 and V is TRBV7-3, with a possible D match to TRBD2 (5 bases). This CDR3 comprises 19 residues. Germline V CDR1 and CDR2: SGHTA, FQGTGA. V lost 0 bases and J lost 1, with 19 bases in between. In nucleotides, the CDR3 is TGTGCCAGCAGCTTAACTTGGAGCGGAGGTCCCCATTCCTACAATGAGCAGTTCTTC. Translation gives CASSLTWSGGPHSYNEQFF.

The sample holds many counts of this clonotype. CDR3 bases: TGTGCCAGCAGTCTCACCGGGACAGGGGGCAGCTATGGCTACACCTTC. Amino acids: CASSLTGTGGSYGYTF. The gene calls are TRBV12-3 or TRBV12-4 and TRBJ1-2, with 12 bases that match TRBD1. The V gene end was trimmed by 5 bases and the J gene end by 4 bases; junction bases not matched to a gene: 8. The CDR3 has 16 amino acids.

By sample share, this clonotype is medium-sized (0.01 to 0.1%). The genes are TRBV10-3 and TRBJ1-3; weak D call: TRBD1 (5 bases). This CDR3 spans 19 amino acids. Germline values: CDR1 ENHRY, CDR2 SYGVKD. V shed 1 base and J shed 0 bases, with 19 bases lying between them. In nucleotides, the CDR3 is TGTGCCATCAGTGAGTACTTGGGCAGGGCGAGTCCCTCTGGAAACACCATATATTTT. Translation: CAISEYLGRASPSGNTIYF.

In this sample, this clonotype is medium-sized (0.01 to 0.1%). The chain links TRBV7-8 to TRBJ2-7, with D unclear. Per the germline V gene, CDR1 is SGHVS and CDR2 is FQNEAQ. V lost 2 bases and J 1 base, leaving 15 bases between the germline ends. The CDR3 is 16 residues long. CDR3 DNA sequence: TGTGCCAGCAGCTTATCCGAGAGCTACCCGTCCTACGAGCAGTACTTC. Translated, it gives CASSLSESYPSYEQYF.

This clonotype has at least ten counts. This sequence joins TRBV29-1 and TRBJ1-2, with D possibly being TRBD1 (5 bases). The germline V gene has CDR1 SQVTM and CDR2 ANQGSEA. The CDR3 contains 11 residues. V was pared by 0 bases and J by 7 bases, with 6 bases between. CDR3 sequence reads: CSVEDRVGYTF. As DNA, the CDR3 is TGCAGCGTTGAAGACAGGGTTGGCTACACCTTC.

The rearrangement joins TRBV7-3 to TRBJ2-3; possibly TRBD2 for D (6 bases). The CDR3 loop spans 15 amino acids. V lost 2 bases and J 1 base, leaving 10 bases between the germline ends. Germline values: CDR1 SGHTA, CDR2 FQGTGA. CDR3 bases: TGTGCCAGCAGCTTAGCGAGACTAGGCACAGATACGCAGTATTTT. Translating it yields CASSLARLGTDTQYF.

By sample fraction, this clonotype is medium-sized (0.01 to 0.1%). The rearrangement uses TRBV23-1 and TRBJ2-2; 11 bases fit TRBD2. TRBV23-1 is an ORF, with its function uncertain. V was pared by 6 bases and J by 0 bases, with 6 bases of the junction left unmatched. This CDR3 is built from 17 residues. The CDR3 here is CASRRTSGPTNTGELFF. In nucleotides, the CDR3 is TGCGCCAGCAGGCGGACTAGCGGGCCAACGAACACCGGGGAGCTGTTTTTT.

This clonotype appeared many times. The rearrangement links TRBV29-1 to TRBJ1-1; a possible D gene is TRBD1 (6 bases). Trimming cost V 7 bases and J 7 bases, with 22 bases left between them. The CDR3 totals 14 residues. The V gene's germline CDR1 is SQVTM and CDR2 ANQGSEA. The CDR3 sequence: CSGAQGSLLFEAFF. The CDR3 DNA is TGCAGCGGGGCACAGGGATCCCTATTGTTTGAAGCTTTCTTT.

This clonotype was observed many times. The V gene is TRBV18, the J gene TRBJ1-2; D is perhaps TRBD1 (6 bases). The germline gives CDR1 KGHSH, CDR2 LQKENI. The CDR3 covers 15 residues. The germline V and J ends were trimmed by 5 bases and 3 bases, with 16 bases remaining between them. The CDR3 coding sequence is TGTGCCAGCTCATCGCCTGACAGGAGCTACTATGGCTACACCTTC. Protein sequence: CASSSPDRSYYGYTF.

This clonotype was seen many times. V and J are TRBV19 and TRBJ1-5; a possible D gene is TRBD1 (5 bases). Germline loops: CDR1 LNHDA, CDR2 SQIVND (reference sequence). The CDR3 covers 16 residues. Trimming shortened V by 2 bases and J by 6 bases, and 17 bases separated the two germline ends. The CDR3 DNA reads as TGTGCCAGTAGTATAAGAAACGGAAGGGGCCCTCAGCCCCAGCATTTT. Translated, it gives CASSIRNGRGPQPQHF.

This clonotype has a count of ten or more. The V call is TRBV5-1, the J call TRBJ2-7; D possibly corresponds to TRBD1 (5 bases). V was trimmed by 4 bases and J by 6 bases, leaving 14 bases between them. Germline V gene data show CDR1 as SGHRS and CDR2 as YFSETQ. The CDR3 sequence is 13 residues long. The CDR3 is CASSPVIGAEQYF. CDR3 DNA sequence: TGCGCCAGCAGCCCGGTCATAGGGGCCGAGCAGTACTTC. Full variable domain (outside the CDR3, taken from reference TRBV5-1 and TRBJ2-7): KAGVTQTPRYLIKTRGQQVTLSCSPISGHRSVSWYQQTPGQGLQFLFEYFSETQRNKGNFPGRFSGRQFSNSRSEMNVSTLELGDSALYLCASSPVIGAEQYFGPGTRLTVT.

Ten or more counts support this clonotype. This sequence joins TRBV28 and TRBJ2-7; 7 bases map to TRBD1. This CDR3 region has 15 residues. Germline lookup yields CDR1 MDHEN and CDR2 SYDVKM. The trim removed 8 bases at V and 1 base at J, leaving 11 bases unmatched. The CDR3 DNA follows: TGTGCCAGCCATCCATCAGGGACAGATTCCTACGAGCAGTACTTC. Its translation is CASHPSGTDSYEQYF.

This clonotype was seen ten or more times. This rearrangement joins TRBV12-3 or TRBV12-4 to TRBJ1-3; D remains unclear. Trimming cost V 2 bases and J 4 bases, with 3 bases left between them. There are 12 residues in the CDR3. The DNA of the CDR3 is TGTGCCAGCAGTTTACAGGGAAACACCATATATTTT. As protein: CASSLQGNTIYF.

This clonotype is medium-sized in the sample. The J gene is TRBJ1-1, the V gene TRBV11-2; unclear D gene. Germline CDR1 is SGHAT and CDR2 is FQNNGV. Trimming shortened V by 1 base and J by 10 bases, and 25 bases separated the two germline ends. The CDR3 covers 17 residues. For the CDR3, the DNA is TGTGCCAGCAGCTTAGTAATACACGACCCCGGGGTTGCCCCAGCTTTCTTT. Its translation is CASSLVIHDPGVAPAFF. The complete variable domain, with remaining parts taken from reference TRBV11-2 and TRBJ1-1, reads EAGVAQSPRYKIIEKRQSVAFWCNPISGHATLYWYQQILGQGPKLLIQFQNNGVVDDSQLPKDRFSAERLKGVDSTLKIQPAKLEDSAVYLCASSLVIHDPGVAPAFFGQGTRLTVV.